This record concerns one TCR beta chain sequence. No antigen is known for it. The data stem from a study of cytomegalovirus exposure and HLA in healthy donors. General study findings and limits: It has been reported that TCR beta sequences accurately predicted the HLA-A and HLA-B alleles of most subjects. Among donors in an Asian-associated ancestry cluster, a later analysis reportedly found fewer N-insertions than the roughly 610-donor mean.

The PCR used 60 Vbeta and 13 Jbeta primers. Produced via immunoSEQ multiplex PCR; TCRdb's table is partial and in-frame only. The data contain 60,000 or so clones, around 77% of them singletons. The CDR3 consists of 13 residues. Germline V gene sequence: CDR1 SGHNT, CDR2 YYREEE (reference sequence). Trimming cost V 3 bases and J 3 bases; bases outside gene matches: 3. The source is a woman aged 35 to 49 in good health and CMV-seropositive. The chain links TRBV5-4 to TRBJ2-7; TRBD1 aligns across 7 bases. The sequenced sample consisted of PBMCs. The CDR3 nucleotides read TGTGCCAGCAGCTGGGACAGAAACTACGAGCAGTACTTC. Protein sequence: CASSWDRNYEQYF.